Below, 11 T cell receptor beta chains from the same sample are listed, as sequenced in a study of T cells in localized non-small cell lung cancer. Profiled with immunoSEQ multiplex PCR; TCRdb holds only in-frame clones, not every one. The table shows some 40,000 clones, with approximately 94% occurring only once. The sequences come from peripheral blood, collected before any cancer treatment. The receptors stem from a female donor older than 55 with stage I lung adenocarcinoma.

CDR3 sequence reads: CASSDRWGAKNIQYF. CDR3 coding DNA: TGTGCCAGTAGTGACAGGTGGGGGGCCAAAAACATTCAGTACTTC. The J gene is TRBJ2-4, the V gene TRBV19; D may be TRBD1 (6 bases). CDR3 length: 15 residues. Germline V gives CDR1 LNHDA, CDR2 SQIVND (reference sequence). V lost 5 bases and J lost 1, with 12 bases in between.

V usage is TRBV29-1 and J usage is TRBJ2-7, with 11 bases identical to TRBD2. The CDR3 is 14 amino acids. Germline lookup yields CDR1 SQVTM and CDR2 ANQGSEA. The V and J ends lost 6 bases and 4 bases, in that order; junction bases with no gene match: 8. The CDR3 here is CSVDTSGGLYEQYF. The CDR3 region has the DNA TGCAGCGTGGACACTAGCGGGGGATTGTACGAGCAGTACTTC.

The V call is TRBV4-1, the J call TRBJ1-2; no clear D. There are 15 residues in the CDR3. V dropped 4 bases and J dropped 4 bases, with 16 bases sitting between them. Germline V lookup: CDR1 MGHRA, CDR2 YSYEKL. The CDR3 sequence: CASSPATWQPYGYTF. The CDR3 bases are TGCGCCAGCAGCCCCGCCACGTGGCAACCCTATGGCTACACCTTC.

V gene TRBV6-1 combines with J gene TRBJ1-6, with 9 bases matching TRBD1. The CDR3 consists of 16 residues. V was pared by 3 bases and J by 6 bases, with 6 bases of the junction left unmatched. Germline assignment: CDR1 MNHNS and CDR2 SASEGT. CDR3 nucleotide sequence: TGTGCCAGCAGTGACCAACCGACAGGGGGTAATTCACCCCTCCACTTT. Protein sequence: CASSDQPTGGNSPLHF.

V and J are TRBV27 and TRBJ1-1; D might be TRBD1 (5 bases). This CDR3 is built from 16 residues. V gave up 5 bases and J gave up 6 bases, with 22 bases separating them. The germline V gene encodes CDR1 MNHEY and CDR2 SMNVEV (reference sequence). CDR3 in DNA: TGTGCCAGCAGTCCGCGGGGCTCTACCCTAGCAGCTGAAGCTTTCTTT. This codes for CASSPRGSTLAAEAFF.

The chain links TRBV28 to TRBJ1-4; 12 nucleotides agree with TRBD1. Germline-derived CDR1 and CDR2 are MDHEN and SYDVKM. The CDR3 loop spans 16 amino acids. After removal of 4 bases from V and 8 bases from J, the junction contained 8 bases not matched to a gene. Written as DNA, the CDR3 is TGTGCCAGCAGTTCCGGGACAGGGGGCAGGCGGGAAAAACTGTTTTTT. Protein sequence: CASSSGTGGRREKLFF.

This clone was counted a single time. This sequence joins TRBV28 and TRBJ2-7, with TRBD1 matching 8 bases. Germline V lookup: CDR1 MDHEN, CDR2 SYDVKM. The CDR3 length is 13 residues. The V gene end was trimmed by 6 bases and the J gene end by 1 base; junction bases not matched to a gene: 2. CDR3 sequence: CASSQGASYEQYV. CDR3 coding DNA: TGTGCCAGCAGCCAGGGGGCTTCCTACGAGCAGTACGTC.

CDR3 coding DNA: TGTGCCAGCAGCGCCGCTCGTAACTATGGCTACACCTTC. It translates to CASSAARNYGYTF. J is TRBJ1-2 and V is TRBV2; D gene unclear. Germline V gene data show CDR1 as SNHLY and CDR2 as FYNNEI. The V gene lost 6 bases and the J gene lost 1 base, with 9 bases spanning the gap. The CDR3 has 13 residues.

This chain connects TRBV9 to TRBJ1-3; D gene uncertain. V lost 0 bases and J 0 bases, leaving 7 bases between the germline ends. CDR3 length equals 15 residues. Germline lookup yields CDR1 SGDLS and CDR2 YYNGEE. CDR3 sequence: CASSVGRYSGNTIYF. The CDR3 nucleotides are TGTGCCAGCAGCGTAGGCCGATACTCTGGAAACACCATATATTTT.

This sequence joins TRBV7-6 and TRBJ2-2; D tentatively reads TRBD1 or TRBD2 (5 bases each). Trimming removed 1 base from V and 0 bases from J, with 9 bases in between. The CDR3 runs to 16 residues. The germline V gene has CDR1 SGHVS and CDR2 FNYEAQ. This chain's CDR3 is CASSLVGTPNTGELFF. CDR3 nucleotide sequence: TGTGCCAGCAGCTTAGTCGGGACGCCGAACACCGGGGAGCTGTTTTTT. The full variable domain, rest sourced from reference TRBV7-6 and TRBJ2-2, is GAGVSQSPRYKVTKRGQDVALRCDPISGHVSLYWYRQALGQGPEFLTYFNYEAQQDKSGLPNDRFSAERPEGSISTLTIQRTEQRDSAMYRCASSLVGTPNTGELFFGEGSRLTVL.

This clone was seen only once. V gene TRBV18 combines with J gene TRBJ1-1; TRBD1 agrees at 7 bases. Germline V gene data show CDR1 as KGHSH and CDR2 as LQKENI. This CDR3 has 16 residues. V was pared by 3 bases and J by 5 bases, with 12 bases of the junction left unmatched. The CDR3: CASSPPIYGQATEAFF. Here the CDR3 DNA reads TGTGCCAGCTCACCTCCAATCTACGGACAGGCGACTGAAGCTTTCTTT.